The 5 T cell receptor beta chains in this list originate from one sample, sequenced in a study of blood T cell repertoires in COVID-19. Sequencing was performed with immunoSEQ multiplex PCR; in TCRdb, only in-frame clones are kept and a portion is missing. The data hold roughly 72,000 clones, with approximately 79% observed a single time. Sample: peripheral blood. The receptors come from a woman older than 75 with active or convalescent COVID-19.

The DNA of the CDR3 is TGCGCCAGCAGCTTGATACAGGGGGCGGATACGAACACTGAAGCTTTCTTT. Translating gives CASSLIQGADTNTEAFF. The chain carries TRBV5-1 and TRBJ1-1; 9 positions match TRBD1. After removal of 1 base from V and 1 base from J, the junction contained 8 bases not matched to a gene. CDR1 is SGHRS, CDR2 YFSETQ, per germline. This CDR3 has 17 amino acids. Together with reference TRBV5-1 and TRBJ1-1, the CDR3 gives the full variable domain: KAGVTQTPRYLIKTRGQQVTLSCSPISGHRSVSWYQQTPGQGLQFLFEYFSETQRNKGNFPGRFSGRQFSNSRSEMNVSTLELGDSALYLCASSLIQGADTNTEAFFGQGTRLTVV.

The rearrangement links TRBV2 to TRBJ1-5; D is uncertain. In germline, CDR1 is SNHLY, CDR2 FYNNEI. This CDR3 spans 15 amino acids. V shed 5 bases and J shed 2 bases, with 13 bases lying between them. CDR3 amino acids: CASSRDRGGNQPQHF. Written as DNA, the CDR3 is TGTGCCAGCAGTAGAGACCGGGGAGGCAATCAGCCCCAGCATTTT.

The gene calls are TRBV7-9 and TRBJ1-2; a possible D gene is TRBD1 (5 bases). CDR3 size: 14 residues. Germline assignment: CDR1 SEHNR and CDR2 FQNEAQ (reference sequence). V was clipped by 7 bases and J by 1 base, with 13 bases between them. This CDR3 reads CASIDPTVNYGYTF. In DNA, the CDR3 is TGTGCCAGCATCGACCCGACAGTTAACTATGGCTACACCTTC.

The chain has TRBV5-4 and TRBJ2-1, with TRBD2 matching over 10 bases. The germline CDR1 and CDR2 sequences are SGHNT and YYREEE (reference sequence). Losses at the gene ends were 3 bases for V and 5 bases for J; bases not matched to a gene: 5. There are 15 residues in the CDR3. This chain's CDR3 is CASSWTSGVDNEQFF. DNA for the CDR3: TGTGCCAGCAGCTGGACTAGCGGAGTCGACAATGAGCAGTTCTTC.

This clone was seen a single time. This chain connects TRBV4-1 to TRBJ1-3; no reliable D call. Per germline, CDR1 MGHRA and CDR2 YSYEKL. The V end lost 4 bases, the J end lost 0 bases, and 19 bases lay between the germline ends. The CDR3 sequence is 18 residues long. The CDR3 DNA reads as TGCGCCAGCAGCCTATCGGAGCGGCGCCCACTCTCTGGAAACACCATATATTTT. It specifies CASSLSERRPLSGNTIYF.